The 18 T cell receptor beta chains below come from one sample, sequenced in a study of shared clonotypes between healthy human individuals. Assay used: immunoSEQ multiplex PCR; TCRdb lists only in-frame clones, some missing. Of hundreds of thousands of clones in the sample, around 93% are singletons; the top ten hold around 24%. CD45RO-negative cells were positively selected for CCR7, leaving out terminally differentiated effector memory CD45RA+ cells. The sequenced sample was naive CD8+ T cells sorted from blood. The receptors were sampled from a man aged 25-40 years in good health.

The chain is built from TRBV15 and TRBJ2-7; 8 bases fit TRBD1. Germline CDR1 is LNHNV and CDR2 is YYDKDF (reference sequence). Trimming took 0 bases from V and 4 from J; bases not matched to a gene: 11. The CDR3 spans 17 residues. The CDR3: CATSRDRPGTGSYEQYF. Here the CDR3 DNA reads TGTGCCACCAGCAGAGACCGGCCCGGGACAGGTTCGTACGAGCAGTACTTC.

The CDR3 region is CASSLVSFGTDTQYF. CDR3 in DNA: TGTGCCAGCAGCTTAGTTAGCTTCGGCACAGATACGCAGTATTTT. The rearrangement links TRBV7-6 to TRBJ2-3; D unclear. The germline V gene encodes CDR1 SGHVS and CDR2 FNYEAQ. The CDR3 loop spans 15 amino acids. Trimming took 1 base from V and 1 from J, leaving 9 bases between them.

The rearrangement joins TRBV9 to TRBJ2-7, with D possibly TRBD2 on 5 matching bases. The CDR3 has 16 residues. Germline-derived CDR1 and CDR2 are SGDLS and YYNGEE. The V end lost 3 bases, the J end lost 2 bases, and 18 bases lay between the germline ends. The CDR3 here is CASSAEGGRTAYEQYF. The CDR3 bases are TGTGCCAGCAGCGCCGAAGGAGGTCGGACTGCCTACGAGCAGTACTTC. Using reference TRBV9 and TRBJ2-7 for the parts outside the CDR3, the full variable domain is DSGVTQTPKHLITATGQRVTLRCSPRSGDLSVYWYQQSLDQGLQFLIQYYNGEERAKGNILERFSAQQFPDLHSELNLSSLELGDSALYFCASSAEGGRTAYEQYFGPGTRLTVT.

The chain is built from TRBV7-9 and TRBJ2-7, with 8 bases fitting TRBD1. The junction had 13 bases not matched to a gene; V was cut back by 5 bases and J by 7 bases. The CDR3 spans 15 residues. Germline CDR1 and CDR2: SEHNR and FQNEAQ (reference sequence). This chain's CDR3 is CASSIPRDRPIEQYF. In nucleotides, the CDR3 is TGTGCCAGCAGCATTCCACGGGACAGGCCAATAGAGCAGTACTTC.

The chain uses TRBV5-1 and TRBJ1-1; TRBD1 aligns across 7 bases. With 6 bases clipped from V and 5 bases from J, the junction kept 10 bases outside the gene matches. The CDR3 contains 14 residues. CDR1 and CDR2 (germline): SGHRS, YFSETQ. CDR3 amino acids: CASKQTGLGTEAFF. The CDR3 coding sequence is TGCGCCAGCAAACAGACAGGGCTGGGAACTGAAGCTTTCTTT.

This clone has more than one count but fewer than ten. This chain links TRBV25-1 with TRBJ2-7; no firm D call. Germline CDR1 MGHDK, CDR2 SYGVNS. V gave up 9 bases and J gave up 2 bases, with 5 bases separating them. This CDR3 contains 10 residues. The DNA for the CDR3 is TGTGCCAGTACCGCCTACGAGCAGTACTTC. Residues: CASTAYEQYF.

Only one count was recorded for this clone. V gene TRBV19 combines with J gene TRBJ2-7; 7 bases align to TRBD2. Germline V gene data show CDR1 as LNHDA and CDR2 as SQIVND (reference sequence). The CDR3 loop spans 14 amino acids. The ends lost 3 bases at V and 5 bases at J; junction bases unmatched: 7. The CDR3 DNA follows: TGTGCCAGTAGTATTTCGGGGGGAACCCACGAGCAGTACTTC. Its protein product is CASSISGGTHEQYF. The variable domain in full, completed from reference TRBV19 and TRBJ2-7, reads DGGITQSPKYLFRKEGQNVTLSCEQNLNHDAMYWYRQDPGQGLRLIYYSQIVNDFQKGDIAEGYSVSREKKESFPLTVTSAQKNPTAFYLCASSISGGTHEQYFGPGTRLTVT.

The rearrangement links TRBV28 to TRBJ2-4, with TRBD1 as a possible D gene (6 bases). Germline V CDR1 and CDR2: MDHEN, SYDVKM. The V and J ends lost 7 bases and 8 bases respectively, with 18 bases between them. The CDR3 is 14 residues long. The chain's CDR3 is CASKRGGPVDIQYF. CDR3 nucleotides: TGTGCCAGCAAACGAGGGGGACCGGTAGACATTCAGTACTTC.

The chain links TRBV27 to TRBJ1-5; tentative D call: TRBD1 (6 bases). Per the germline V gene, CDR1 is MNHEY and CDR2 is SMNVEV (reference sequence). The V end lost 6 bases, the J end lost 6 bases, and 12 bases lay between the germline ends. There are 13 residues in the CDR3. The CDR3 here is CASSAGVAQPQHF. DNA of the CDR3: TGTGCCAGCAGCGCAGGGGTTGCTCAGCCCCAGCATTTT.

The rearrangement joins TRBV2 to TRBJ2-1; D is ambiguous. In germline, CDR1 is SNHLY, CDR2 FYNNEI. V was cut by 4 bases and J by 7 bases, with 14 bases left in between. The CDR3 has 14 residues. CDR3 nucleotide sequence: TGTGCCAGCAGTGTAGGACGGATGGCGAATGAGCAGTTCTTC. This sequence encodes CASSVGRMANEQFF.

The chain is built from TRBV6-1 and TRBJ2-4; 9 bases align to TRBD1. This CDR3 has 17 residues. With V trimmed by 1 base and J by 8 bases, 12 bases remained unmatched. Germline V gene sequence: CDR1 MNHNS, CDR2 SASEGT. CDR3 loop: CASSEVGQGRAWDIQYF. In DNA form, the CDR3 reads TGTGCCAGCAGTGAAGTGGGACAGGGCAGGGCCTGGGACATTCAGTACTTC.

V gene TRBV27 combines with J gene TRBJ2-2, with 12 bases aligning to TRBD2. V dropped 2 bases and J dropped 1; count of bases not matched to a gene: 5. The CDR3 spans 18 residues. The germline V gene encodes CDR1 MNHEY and CDR2 SMNVEV (reference sequence). CDR3 loop: CASSLRLAGDLNTGELFF. The CDR3 DNA follows: TGTGCCAGCAGTTTACGACTAGCGGGAGACCTGAACACCGGGGAGCTGTTTTTT.

The chain has TRBV11-2 and TRBJ2-3; possible D gene TRBD1, 5 bases. Germline lookup yields CDR1 SGHAT and CDR2 FQNNGV. V was pared by 5 bases and J by 2 bases, with 17 bases between. CDR3 length: 16 residues. The chain's CDR3 is CASSMRPGILTDTQYF. The CDR3 DNA reads TGTGCCAGCAGCATGCGTCCAGGGATACTCACAGATACGCAGTATTTT.

This clone was detected only once. The rearrangement uses TRBV4-1 and TRBJ2-1; D is unresolved. The V end lost 1 base, the J end lost 7 bases, and 11 bases lay between the germline ends. The CDR3 sequence is 14 residues long. The V gene's germline CDR1 is MGHRA and CDR2 YSYEKL. The CDR3 protein is CASSQVDSWNEQFF. The CDR3 nucleotides read TGCGCCAGCAGCCAAGTAGATAGCTGGAATGAGCAGTTCTTC.

The chain recombines TRBV14 with TRBJ2-1; 7 bases are a match to TRBD1. CDR1 is SGHDN, CDR2 FVKESK, per germline. This CDR3 region has 17 residues. J lost 2 bases, V lost 1 base, and 8 bases had no gene match. In DNA, the CDR3 is TGTGCCAGCAGCCAAGCCAGGGGGATAGCCCCCTACAATGAGCAGTTCTTC. This codes for CASSQARGIAPYNEQFF.

V gene TRBV7-2 combines with J gene TRBJ2-7; tentatively, D is TRBD1 (5 bases). Trimming cost V 0 bases and J 3 bases, with 9 bases left between them. The germline CDR1 and CDR2 sequences are SGHTA and FQGNSA. This CDR3 has 14 residues. This chain's CDR3 is CASSLAPGRYEQYF. In DNA, the CDR3 is TGTGCCAGCAGCTTAGCCCCAGGGCGCTACGAGCAGTACTTC.

This clone was recorded only once. The chain combines TRBV15 with TRBJ2-1; 7 nucleotides line up with TRBD2. V trimming: 6 bases; J trimming: 3 bases; junction bases outside the gene matches: 8. The germline CDR1 and CDR2 sequences are LNHNV and YYDKDF (reference sequence). The CDR3 covers 15 residues. Here the CDR3 reads CATSSLAAVYNEQFF. CDR3 coding DNA: TGTGCCACCAGTAGCCTAGCGGCAGTCTACAATGAGCAGTTCTTC.

The chain employs TRBV6-5 and TRBJ2-3; 14 bases line up with TRBD2. J was trimmed by 5 bases and V by 6 bases; bases with no gene match: 4. The CDR3 spans 15 residues. CDR1 and CDR2 from the germline V gene are MNHEY and SVGAGI. The CDR3 loop reads CASRTGLAGVDTQYF. DNA for the CDR3: TGTGCCAGCAGAACGGGACTAGCGGGAGTAGATACGCAGTATTTT.